The next 29 T cell receptor beta chains were all read from a single sample in a study of Graves' ophthalmopathy and Graves' hyperthyroidism. As the template, RNA transcripts were used to amplify TCR beta CDR3 regions. RT-PCR was first run with HTBI primers, then multiplex PCR in a second round. MiXCR, run by TCRdb on the multiplex PCR reads, gives a single entry per CDR3 protein. Here the sample spans fewer than 600,000 distinct CDR3 sequences, approximately 15% being singletons. The sequencing input was blood. All receptors come from a woman in her thirties with Graves' ophthalmopathy.

This clonotype was seen at least ten times. DNA for the CDR3: TGTGCCAGCAGTGAAACCGGGTTCGAACCCACCTTC. It specifies CASSETGFEPTF. V is TRBV2 and J is TRBJ1-2; D is unresolved. V lost 2 bases and J lost 13, with 14 bases in between. The CDR3 length is 12 residues. The germline V gene encodes CDR1 SNHLY and CDR2 FYNNEI. Together with reference TRBV2 and TRBJ1-2, the CDR3 gives the full variable domain: EPEVTQTPSHQVTQMGQEVILRCVPISNHLYFYWYRQILGQKVEFLVSFYNNEISEKSEIFDDQFSVERPDGSNFTLKIRSTKLEDSAMYFCASSETGFEPTFGSGTRLTVV.

This clonotype was counted only a few times. The chain has TRBV6-1 and TRBJ2-7, with D perhaps given as TRBD1 or TRBD2 (6 bases each). The CDR3 has 15 residues. V gave up 6 bases and J gave up 3 bases, with 18 bases separating them. Germline CDR1 reads MNHNS; CDR2 reads SASEGT. CDR3 in DNA: TGTGCCAGCAGCCCAAACAGGGACTTTCGCTACGAGCAGTACTTC. As protein: CASSPNRDFRYEQYF.

The sample holds many counts of this clonotype. This chain connects TRBV7-3 to TRBJ1-1, with 7 bases matching TRBD1. Unmatched junction bases numbered 6, after V lost 4 bases and J lost 1 base. CDR1 SGHTA and CDR2 FQGTGA come from the germline V gene. The length of the CDR3 is 15 residues. CDR3 in amino acids: CASSYTDRPNTEAFF. The CDR3 nucleotides read TGTGCCAGCAGCTACACGGACAGGCCGAACACTGAAGCTTTCTTT.

This clonotype was counted many times. The CDR3 reads CASSGTGTGKAEQYF. CDR3 DNA sequence: TGTGCCAGCAGTGGAACCGGGACAGGGAAAGCCGAGCAGTACTTC. V gene TRBV28 combines with J gene TRBJ2-7, with 9 positions matching TRBD1. The CDR3 loop spans 15 amino acids. Looked up from germline, CDR1 is MDHEN and CDR2 is SYDVKM. The ends lost 5 bases at V and 6 bases at J; junction bases unmatched: 11.

The chain uses TRBV6-1 and TRBJ2-7; the match to TRBD1 covers 10 bases. There are 16 residues in the CDR3. Germline assignment: CDR1 MNHNS and CDR2 SASEGT. V lost 4 bases, J lost 0 bases, and 6 bases stayed unmatched. The CDR3 sequence is CASSAGTGDSSYEQYF. The DNA for the CDR3 is TGTGCCAGCAGTGCCGGGACAGGGGATAGCTCCTACGAGCAGTACTTC.

This clonotype was picked up a small number of times. The V and J genes are TRBV12-3 or TRBV12-4 and TRBJ2-7; 9 bases line up with TRBD2. The ends lost 5 bases at V and 2 bases at J; junction bases unmatched: 7. The CDR3 spans 15 residues. The CDR3 spells CASSAASGETYEQYF. The CDR3 DNA reads as TGTGCCAGCAGTGCCGCTAGCGGGGAGACCTACGAGCAGTACTTC.

V is TRBV5-1 and J is TRBJ2-2, with D possibly matching TRBD1 (6 bases). V was trimmed by 3 bases and J by 1 base, leaving 10 bases between them. This CDR3 spans 15 amino acids. Germline V lookup: CDR1 SGHRS, CDR2 YFSETQ. The CDR3 region is CASSSGQMNTGELFF. CDR3 coding DNA: TGCGCCAGCAGCTCAGGACAGATGAACACCGGGGAGCTGTTTTTT. The entire variable domain, with the rest obtained from reference TRBV5-1 and TRBJ2-2, is as follows: KAGVTQTPRYLIKTRGQQVTLSCSPISGHRSVSWYQQTPGQGLQFLFEYFSETQRNKGNFPGRFSGRQFSNSRSEMNVSTLELGDSALYLCASSSGQMNTGELFFGEGSRLTVL.

This clonotype appeared many times. The chain is built from TRBV5-1 and TRBJ2-5; D gene unclear. Germline CDR1 SGHRS, CDR2 YFSETQ. There are 12 residues in the CDR3. V was clipped by 3 bases and J by 5 bases, with 8 bases between them. Here the CDR3 DNA reads TGCGCCAGCAGCTCGGTTCGGGAGACCCAGTACTTC. Its translation is CASSSVRETQYF.

This clonotype was found many times. The chain couples TRBV7-2 to TRBJ2-7; TRBD2 matches at 7 bases. The CDR3 runs to 13 residues. Trimming cost V 3 bases and J 5 bases; bases outside gene matches: 4. From germline, CDR1 is SGHTA and CDR2 FQGNSA. The CDR3 loop reads CASSFGGWDEQYF. The CDR3 DNA sequence: TGTGCCAGCAGCTTCGGGGGGTGGGACGAGCAGTACTTC.

In this sample, this clonotype turned up many times. The gene calls are TRBV12-3 or TRBV12-4 and TRBJ1-5; D remains ambiguous. The CDR3 consists of 14 residues. Trimming stripped 6 bases from V and 2 bases from J, with 11 bases between. This CDR3 is CASSSQRGNQPQHF. The CDR3 DNA follows: TGTGCCAGCAGCTCCCAGAGGGGCAATCAGCCCCAGCATTTT.

This clonotype has a count of ten or more. The chain recombines TRBV12-3 or TRBV12-4 with TRBJ2-7, with D tentatively TRBD1 (5 bases). The length of the CDR3 is 15 residues. Between the trimmed V and J ends, which lost 4 bases and 4 bases, there was a span of 17 bases. CDR3 in amino acids: CASSSSLGLRYEQYF. In DNA form, the CDR3 reads TGTGCCAGCAGTTCCAGCTTGGGGCTTAGATACGAGCAGTACTTC.

J is TRBJ1-3 and V is TRBV7-2; D is ambiguous. The CDR3 is 14 residues long. Trimming cost V 0 bases and J 2 bases, with 5 bases left between them. Germline CDR1 and CDR2: SGHTA and FQGNSA. CDR3 sequence (DNA): TGTGCCAGCAGCTTAGCTCAGGCTGGAAACACCATATATTTT. It translates to CASSLAQAGNTIYF. Based on the CDR3 plus reference TRBV7-2 and TRBJ1-3, the full variable domain is GAGVSQSPSNKVTEKGKDVELRCDPISGHTALYWYRQSLGQGLEFLIYFQGNSAPDKSGLPSDRFSAERTGGSVSTLTIQRTQQEDSAVYLCASSLAQAGNTIYFGEGSWLTVV.

This clonotype was counted ten times or more. The CDR3 spells CASSPRGGGSRNTEAFF. Here the CDR3 DNA reads TGTGCCAGCAGTCCAAGGGGGGGTGGGTCCCGGAACACTGAAGCTTTCTTT. The J gene is TRBJ1-1, the V gene TRBV27; possible D gene TRBD1, 6 bases. Trimming shortened V by 5 bases and J by 1 base, and 20 bases separated the two germline ends. Per the germline V gene, CDR1 is MNHEY and CDR2 is SMNVEV (reference sequence). This CDR3 is built from 17 residues.

This clonotype was detected many times. V is TRBV12-3 or TRBV12-4 and J is TRBJ1-5, with a weak D call TRBD1 (5 bases). The CDR3 totals 14 residues. The V end was cut by 10 bases, the J end by 1 base, with 14 bases between. DNA of the CDR3: TGTGCCACCCGGAGGGGCGGAAGCAATCAGCCCCAGCATTTT. Its translation is CATRRGGSNQPQHF.

The CDR3 reads CASSQGRQGITEAFF. In nucleotides, the CDR3 is TGTGCCAGCAGCCAAGGGAGGCAGGGTATTACTGAAGCTTTCTTT. This chain connects TRBV2 to TRBJ1-1; D might be TRBD1 (5 bases). V lost 6 bases and J 5 bases, leaving 19 bases between the germline ends. The germline V gene has CDR1 SNHLY and CDR2 FYNNEI. The length of the CDR3 is 15 residues. The whole variable domain, remainder taken from reference TRBV2 and TRBJ1-1, is EPEVTQTPSHQVTQMGQEVILRCVPISNHLYFYWYRQILGQKVEFLVSFYNNEISEKSEIFDDQFSVERPDGSNFTLKIRSTKLEDSAMYFCASSQGRQGITEAFFGQGTRLTVV.

This clonotype was seen only a few times. Because it lacks the conserved phenylalanine or tryptophan at the end, this CDR3 is likely a read error. The limits of the CDR3 on the DNA are not certain, so only TCRdb's listed CDR3 is given. J is TRBJ1-2 and V is TRBV7-9. Germline V gene data show CDR1 as SEHNR and CDR2 as FQNEAQ (reference sequence). The CDR3 has 10 amino acids, counting both end residues. The CDR3 spells CASRPDHLQR.

Many counts were recorded for this clonotype. The genes are TRBV12-3 or TRBV12-4 and TRBJ1-5, with TRBD1 matching 7 bases. The CDR3 contains 12 residues. The ends lost 10 bases at V and 9 bases at J; junction bases unmatched: 9. CDR3 in amino acids: CAKKPDRPPQHF. The CDR3 DNA reads as TGTGCCAAAAAACCGGACAGGCCGCCCCAGCATTTT.

This clonotype was seen many times. The chain joins TRBV12-3 or TRBV12-4 to TRBJ1-5; 7 nucleotides line up with TRBD1. CDR3 length: 15 residues. With 6 bases clipped from V and 0 bases from J, the junction kept 5 bases outside the gene matches. The CDR3 spells CASRPGQFSNQPQHF. The CDR3 DNA follows: TGTGCCAGCAGACCGGGACAGTTTAGCAATCAGCCCCAGCATTTT.

This clonotype was detected many times. The chain is built from TRBV30 and TRBJ1-1; unclear D gene. Trimming cost V 3 bases and J 1 base, with 9 bases left between them. Germline CDR1 and CDR2: GTSNPN and SVGIG (reference sequence). The CDR3 loop spans 13 amino acids. CDR3 DNA: TGTGCCTGGAGGTTAGGGTCGAACACTGAAGCTTTCTTT. Translation: CAWRLGSNTEAFF.

Many counts were recorded for this clonotype. A read error is possible here, since a much larger clone lies one base away. This chain links TRBV12-3 or TRBV12-4 with TRBJ1-2, with D perhaps TRBD1 (6 bases). V was cut by 5 bases and J by 6 bases, with 10 bases left in between. The CDR3 length is 12 residues. The CDR3 region is CASSPRGDGYTF. The CDR3 DNA reads TGTGCCAGCAGTCCCAGGGGCGATGGCTACACCTTC.

This clonotype was picked up many times. This chain joins TRBV7-9 and TRBJ2-2, with a weak D call TRBD2 (6 bases). Between the trimmed V and J ends, which lost 5 bases and 9 bases, there was a span of 16 bases. Per the germline V gene, CDR1 is SEHNR and CDR2 is FQNEAQ (reference sequence). This CDR3 contains 14 residues. CDR3 protein: CASSPERVGRELFF. The DNA of the CDR3 is TGTGCCAGCAGCCCTGAGCGGGTCGGACGGGAGCTGTTTTTT.

The sample holds many counts of this clonotype. The genes are TRBV20-1 and TRBJ2-7, with TRBD2 matching over 7 bases. This CDR3 is built from 14 residues. The germline CDR1 and CDR2 sequences are DFQATT and SNEGSKA (reference sequence). The V gene end was trimmed by 3 bases and the J gene end by 6 bases; junction bases not matched to a gene: 11. CDR3: CSASRIGLVGEQYF. The CDR3 region has the DNA TGCAGTGCTAGTCGGATAGGACTAGTCGGCGAGCAGTACTTC.

This clonotype was detected ten times or more. Compared with germline, one end of the junction differs, possibly owing to a read error. The genes are TRBV11-2 and TRBJ2-4; no firm D call. Germline V lookup: CDR1 SGHAT, CDR2 FQNNGV. The CDR3 spans 15 residues. The CDR3 DNA sequence: TGTGCCGGCAGCAGCCTAAGGTGGGCCAAAAACATTCAGTACTTC. It codes for CAGSSLRWAKNIQYF.

The table lists this clonotype with many counts. This rearrangement joins TRBV5-1 to TRBJ2-7; possibly TRBD1 for D (7 bases). V was clipped by 1 base and J by 4 bases, with 21 bases between them. The germline V gene encodes CDR1 SGHRS and CDR2 YFSETQ. This CDR3 has 17 residues. Here the CDR3 DNA reads TGCGCCAGCAGCTTGCTTTCGGGCGGGACAGATGGATACGAGCAGTACTTC. It specifies CASSLLSGGTDGYEQYF.

This clonotype was seen a handful of times. Here the CDR3 omits its conserved ending phenylalanine or tryptophan, so a read error is the likely source. V gene TRBV27 combines with J gene TRBJ1-6; the D gene is possibly TRBD1 (5 bases). CDR1 is MNHEY and CDR2 is SMNVEV in the germline V gene (reference sequence). The CDR3 sequence is 16 residues long. With 6 bases removed from V and 5 bases from J, the gap between germline ends came to 17 bases. CDR3 residues: CASSYQGFGDNSPLHS. The CDR3 coding sequence is TGTGCCAGCAGCTACCAGGGTTTTGGGGATAATTCACCCCTCCACTCT.

This clonotype has at least ten counts. V usage is TRBV12-3 or TRBV12-4 and J usage is TRBJ1-5; TRBD1 might be the D (5 bases). The V gene lost 2 bases and the J gene lost 8 bases, with 13 bases spanning the gap. CDR3 length equals 14 residues. CDR3 bases: TGTGCCAGCAGTTTACGCAGGGTCAGGGAGCCCCAGCATTTT. Protein: CASSLRRVREPQHF.

The chain is built from TRBV12-3 or TRBV12-4 and TRBJ2-2, with D possibly TRBD1 on 5 matching bases. The CDR3 consists of 17 residues. The V and J ends lost 4 bases and 4 bases respectively, with 19 bases between them. CDR3 in amino acids: CASSSIGPYGATGELFF. The CDR3 DNA sequence: TGTGCCAGCAGTTCCATCGGTCCTTATGGGGCCACCGGGGAGCTGTTTTTT.

This clonotype was observed at least ten times. The V call is TRBV5-1, the J call TRBJ2-7, with D uncertain. V was shortened by 0 bases and J by 5 bases, with 9 bases between the two germline ends. Germline values: CDR1 SGHRS, CDR2 YFSETQ. This CDR3 is built from 13 residues. The CDR3 loop reads CASSLVVRDEQYF. In DNA form, the CDR3 reads TGCGCCAGCAGCTTGGTTGTGAGAGACGAGCAGTACTTC. Full variable domain (outside the CDR3, taken from reference TRBV5-1 and TRBJ2-7): KAGVTQTPRYLIKTRGQQVTLSCSPISGHRSVSWYQQTPGQGLQFLFEYFSETQRNKGNFPGRFSGRQFSNSRSEMNVSTLELGDSALYLCASSLVVRDEQYFGPGTRLTVT.

This clonotype was detected ten times or more. This chain uses TRBV4-1 with TRBJ2-4; D possibly corresponds to TRBD2 (5 bases). Trimming took off 0 bases at V and 4 bases at J, with 10 bases between the two ends. This CDR3 has 15 amino acids. The germline V gene has CDR1 MGHRA and CDR2 YSYEKL. CDR3 sequence: CASSQEASGKNIQYF. For the CDR3, the DNA is TGCGCCAGCAGCCAAGAAGCCAGCGGAAAAAACATTCAGTACTTC.